This T cell receptor beta chain originates from a study of OX40 agonist ivuxolimab in advanced cancers. For the study in its entirety: Ivuxolimab, which targeted the costimulatory receptor OX40 (CD134), was an agonistic, fully human IgG2 monoclonal antibody. The paper describes the monotherapy dose-escalation part (N ≈ 52 patients) of the phase I trial of ivuxolimab. A male proportion of 70% to 90% and a mean age of 60 years, ranging from about 23 to 90, were recorded for the dose-escalation cohort. The purpose of peripheral TCRbeta sequencing was to test whether ivuxolimab changed TCR sequence diversity and led to clonal T-cell expansion. Partial responses were achieved by three dose-escalation patients, of whom one had hepatocellular carcinoma and two had cutaneous melanoma. Intravenous ivuxolimab was administered to patients every 2 weeks at six dose levels: 0.01, 0.1, 0.3, 1.5, 3 and 10 mg/kg. Of the approximately 50 dose-escalation patients, hepatocellular carcinoma was present in about 20, melanoma in about 15, renal cell carcinoma in 9 and head and neck cancer in 9. Patients were allowed to have had prior anti-PD-1, anti-PD-L1 or anti-CTLA-4 therapy, and roughly two fifths of the dose-escalation patients had been treated with checkpoint inhibitors.

For sequencing of the TCRbeta CDR3 region, genomic DNA was extracted from the sorted cells. The immunoSEQ Assay was used for sequencing of TCRbeta CDR3 regions. The table was pulled from immuneACCESS by TCRdb, which kept in-frame rearrangements only. Such tables lose some clones; where checked, under half of the loss comes from unresolved V genes, and the rest has no known cause. Here the sample has around 45,000 clones; 88% occur a single time. Clones ranked in the top ten supply approximately 0.97% of the sample. The CDR3 runs 17 amino acids, cysteine and phenylalanine included. The entry retains the CDR3 DNA only, 51 bases that are in frame from base 1. CDR1 and CDR2 were assigned from the germline V gene as SQVTM and ANQGSEA. The V end loses 5 bases and the J end loses 0 bases, and a stretch of 20 bases separates them. The trial excluded patients who had a history of autoimmune disease or were on systemic immunosuppression. Peripheral blood for TCR sequencing was collected from all dose cohorts at baseline, on cycle 4 day 1, and on cycle 7 day 1. Samples were obtained from an open-label, multicenter, first-in-human phase I dose-escalation trial of ivuxolimab. Adults with locally advanced or metastatic melanoma, renal cell, hepatocellular, or head and neck squamous cell carcinoma were enrolled in the trial. CD4+ and CD8+ T cells were sorted separately from peripheral blood before TCR sequencing.

The investigation overall reported the following: In the 0.1-3.0 mg/kg groups, partial responders had among the lowest normalized peripheral clonal expansion, particularly in CD8+ T cells. Low levels of normalized T-cell clonal expansion were also seen in some patients who did not respond. After ivuxolimab, CD8+ T cells had more expanded clones than CD4+ T cells on average. The antigen specificity of the clonally expanded peripheral T cells was not determined. Clonal expansion of both CD4+ and CD8+ blood T cells was observed from baseline to week 6 at doses 0.1 to 3.0 mg/kg.

For this clone: The antigen this receptor binds is unknown. Within one base of it there is no much larger clone, and no base qualities were kept.

The sequence joins TRBV29-1 to TRBJ2-1; a tentative D call is TRBD2 (6 bases match). This clonotype originated in an adult with an advanced solid tumor such as melanoma, head and neck, liver or kidney cancer. Sequenced material: CD4+ or CD8+ T cells sorted from blood, taken in a trial of the OX40 agonist ivuxolimab. CDR3 reads: CSVLPLTSKVSYNEQFF. The DNA sequence reads TGCAGCGTTTTGCCCCTGACTAGTAAGGTCTCCTACAATGAGCAGTTCTTC.